This T cell receptor beta chain was found in a study of T cells in localized non-small cell lung cancer. A remark on this clone: Its antigen is still unknown.

The J segment lost 0 bases and the V segment lost 5 bases, leaving 5 bases of the junction unmatched. The CDR3 runs to 17 residues. Germline assignment: CDR1 SNHLY and CDR2 FYNNEI. Study observations and caveats: For the top 100 tumor clones, a median approximately 61 also appeared in adjacent lung.

Sequenced by immunoSEQ multiplex PCR; TCRdb stores in-frame clones only, minus some. In the table there are tens of thousands of clones, around 90% of which are singletons. Material: peripheral blood, obtained before any cancer treatment. The chain couples TRBV2 to TRBJ1-3; 12 bases map to TRBD1. This sequence originates from a man aged 35 to 69 with stage I squamous cell lung carcinoma. CDR3 coding DNA: TGTGCCAGCAGTCGGGACAGGGGGCCCTACTCTGGAAACACCATATATTTT. Amino acid sequence: CASSRDRGPYSGNTIYF. The full variable domain, in which reference TRBV2 and TRBJ1-3 provide the parts outside the CDR3, is EPEVTQTPSHQVTQMGQEVILRCVPISNHLYFYWYRQILGQKVEFLVSFYNNEISEKSEIFDDQFSVERPDGSNFTLKIRSTKLEDSAMYFCASSRDRGPYSGNTIYFGEGSWLTVV.